This T cell receptor (beta chain) was obtained from a study of T cell repertoires in cytomegalovirus infection. Broader study findings: Summed frequency of public TCR beta families distinguished CMV carriers with the relevant HLA.

This clonotype was counted many times. Antigen: not known. Each CDR3 protein gets one entry after TCRdb re-called the reads with MiXCR. In the table there are around 900,000 distinct CDR3 sequences, less than 35% of which are singletons. Here the sequenced sample was cultured CD8+ T cells from PBMCs, taken from culture after CMV antigen stimulation. This TCR was recovered from a human donor in good health (CMV status not recorded). Some clones in this sample may be carry-over from other donors' samples.

The CDR3 region has the DNA TGTGCCAGCAGCTTTTGGACTAGCGGGGGAGTATACAATGAGCAGTTCTTC. It is translated as CASSFWTSGGVYNEQFF. The chain links TRBV11-2 to TRBJ2-1; 13 bases are a match to TRBD2. Looked up from germline, CDR1 is SGHAT and CDR2 is FQNNGV. V was pared by 3 bases and J by 4 bases, with 6 bases of the junction left unmatched. The CDR3 has 17 amino acids.